Below are 14 T cell receptor beta chains sequenced from a single sample in a study of OX40 agonist ivuxolimab in advanced cancers. Generated by immunoSEQ multiplex PCR, the TCRdb table keeps only in-frame clones and is missing some. The sample holds some 150,000 clones, 90% seen once. This specimen consisted of CD4+ or CD8+ T cells sorted from blood, obtained in a trial of the OX40 agonist ivuxolimab. All receptors come from an adult with an advanced solid tumor such as melanoma, head and neck, liver or kidney cancer.

The chain recombines TRBV27 with TRBJ1-4; 7 bases fit TRBD1. Germline V gives CDR1 MNHEY, CDR2 SMNVEV (reference sequence). The CDR3 covers 16 residues. The V gene end was trimmed by 5 bases and the J gene end by 0 bases; junction bases not matched to a gene: 6. The DNA for the CDR3 is TGTGCCAGCAGTCAGGGACAGTCGACAACTAATGAAAAACTGTTTTTT. Its translation is CASSQGQSTTNEKLFF. Supplemented by reference TRBV27 and TRBJ1-4, the full variable domain reads EAQVTQNPRYLITVTGKKLTVTCSQNMNHEYMSWYRQDPGLGLRQIYYSMNVEVTDKGDVPEGYKVSRKEKRNFPLILESPSPNQTSLYFCASSQGQSTTNEKLFFGSGTQLSVL.

The chain is built from TRBV9 and TRBJ2-5; 8 positions match TRBD1. From germline, CDR1 is SGDLS and CDR2 YYNGEE. This CDR3 has 14 amino acids. V shed 4 bases and J 0 bases; nucleotides not matched to a gene: 2. This CDR3 reads CASSRQGNQETQYF. CDR3 nucleotides: TGTGCCAGCAGCAGACAGGGGAACCAAGAGACCCAGTACTTC.

CDR3 region: CASSPSGQGTTEAFF. CDR3 DNA: TGTGCCAGCTCACCATCGGGACAGGGTACAACTGAAGCTTTCTTT. V gene TRBV18 combines with J gene TRBJ1-1; 9 nucleotides align to TRBD1. The CDR3 is 15 amino acids. In germline, CDR1 is KGHSH, CDR2 LQKENI. The junction had 6 bases not matched to a gene; V was cut back by 2 bases and J by 5 bases.

The V and J genes are TRBV6-1 and TRBJ2-7; TRBD2 matches 7 bases. The CDR3 spans 13 residues. Germline loops: CDR1 MNHNS, CDR2 SASEGT. Trimming removed 6 bases from V and 3 bases from J; junction bases left unmatched: 5. The CDR3 loop is CASRAGAGYEQYF. The DNA for the CDR3 is TGTGCCAGCAGGGCGGGAGCGGGCTACGAGCAGTACTTC.

The chain employs TRBV19 and TRBJ2-7, with D possibly matching TRBD2 (6 bases). This CDR3 spans 14 amino acids. V lost 1 base, J lost 5 bases, and 12 bases lay in between. Germline V gives CDR1 LNHDA, CDR2 SQIVND (reference sequence). DNA of the CDR3: TGTGCCAGTAGTATAGGCCTAGCGAACGACGAGCAGTACTTC. It specifies CASSIGLANDEQYF.

The V call is TRBV18, the J call TRBJ1-1; D is unclear. Trimming cost V 3 bases and J 1 base, with 15 bases left between them. The CDR3 has 16 amino acids. Germline V lookup: CDR1 KGHSH, CDR2 LQKENI. The CDR3 sequence: CASSPPSGRRNTEAFF. CDR3 DNA sequence: TGTGCCAGCTCACCCCCGTCCGGCAGGAGGAACACTGAAGCTTTCTTT. Using reference TRBV18 and TRBJ1-1 for the parts outside the CDR3, the full variable domain is NAGVMQNPRHLVRRRGQEARLRCSPMKGHSHVYWYRQLPEEGLKFMVYLQKENIIDESGMPKERFSAEFPKEGPSILRIQQVVRGDSAAYFCASSPPSGRRNTEAFFGQGTRLTVV.

The rearrangement links TRBV6-5 to TRBJ1-4; D is uncertain. Germline V gene data show CDR1 as MNHEY and CDR2 as SVGAGI. This CDR3 contains 11 residues. The ends were cut back, 6 bases at V and 5 bases at J, with 4 bases in the middle. The DNA for the CDR3 is TGTGCCAGCAGGCTAAATGAAAAACTGTTTTTT. It codes for CASRLNEKLFF.

Turning to this clone: At the DNA level, this CDR3 is encoded by other sequences in the same sample as well. The chain is built from TRBV28 and TRBJ1-5; 7 positions match TRBD1. This CDR3 is built from 14 residues. With V trimmed by 5 bases and J by 4 bases, 5 bases remained unmatched. The V gene's germline CDR1 is MDHEN and CDR2 SYDVKM. CDR3 residues: CASSQGGTNQPQHF. Written as DNA, the CDR3 is TGTGCCAGCAGTCAGGGGGGGACTAATCAGCCCCAGCATTTT.

The chain uses TRBV5-5 and TRBJ1-1; D unresolved. CDR1 SGHKS and CDR2 YYEKEE come from the germline V gene (reference sequence). V lost 0 bases, J lost 5 bases, and 8 bases lay in between. CDR3 size: 13 residues. CDR3 coding DNA: TGTGCCAGCAGCTTGGTACTGGGGACTGAAGCTTTCTTT. Its protein product is CASSLVLGTEAFF.

The CDR3 nucleotides are TGTGCCAGCAGTCCTGGGGCGAGACAGGTTTACTATGGCTACACCTTC. The encoded protein is CASSPGARQVYYGYTF. This sequence joins TRBV2 and TRBJ1-2; TRBD1 is a possible D gene (6 bases). CDR3 length: 16 residues. Trimming left V 5 bases short and J 3 bases short, with 19 bases between. Germline lookup yields CDR1 SNHLY and CDR2 FYNNEI.

V is TRBV5-8 and J is TRBJ2-1; 9 bases fit TRBD2. Germline V lookup: CDR1 SGHTS, CDR2 YDEGEE. The CDR3 loop spans 16 amino acids. V trimming: 4 bases; J trimming: 2 bases; junction bases outside the gene matches: 7. CDR3 loop: CASSMLAGRTYNEQFF. CDR3 coding DNA: TGTGCCAGCAGCATGCTAGCGGGAAGGACCTACAATGAGCAGTTCTTC.

The chain couples TRBV4-3 to TRBJ1-1; 8 positions match TRBD1. The CDR3 spans 14 residues. After removal of 4 bases from V and 4 bases from J, the junction contained 5 bases not matched to a gene. Germline CDR1 and CDR2: LGHNA and YSLEER. As DNA, the CDR3 is TGCGCCAGCAGCCGCCTCACAGGGGGCACTGAAGCTTTCTTT. Its translation is CASSRLTGGTEAFF.

This clone appeared a single time. The chain uses TRBV11-2 and TRBJ1-4; 8 bases line up with TRBD1. Trimming cost V 5 bases and J 3 bases; bases outside gene matches: 2. The germline CDR1 and CDR2 sequences are SGHAT and FQNNGV. This CDR3 comprises 14 residues. The CDR3 loop reads CASSPGGSNEKLFF. In DNA form, the CDR3 reads TGTGCCAGCAGCCCAGGGGGCTCTAATGAAAAACTGTTTTTT.

The chain is built from TRBV6-1 and TRBJ1-5; TRBD1 is a possible D gene (5 bases). This CDR3 contains 15 residues. Germline V gene data show CDR1 as MNHNS and CDR2 as SASEGT. V was cut by 4 bases and J by 0 bases, with 10 bases left in between. The CDR3 reads CASSVTDYSNQPQHF. The CDR3 DNA is TGTGCCAGCAGTGTGACAGATTATAGCAATCAGCCCCAGCATTTT.